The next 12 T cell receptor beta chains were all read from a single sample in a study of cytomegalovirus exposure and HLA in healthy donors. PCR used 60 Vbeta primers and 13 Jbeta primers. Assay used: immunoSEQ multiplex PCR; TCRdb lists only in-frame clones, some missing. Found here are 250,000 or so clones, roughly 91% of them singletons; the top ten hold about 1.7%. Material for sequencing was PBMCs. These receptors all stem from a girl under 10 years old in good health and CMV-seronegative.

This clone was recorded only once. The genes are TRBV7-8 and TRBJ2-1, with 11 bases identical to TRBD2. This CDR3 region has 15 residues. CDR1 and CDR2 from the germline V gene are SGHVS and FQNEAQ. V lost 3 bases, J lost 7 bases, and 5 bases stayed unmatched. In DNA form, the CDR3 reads TGTGCCAGCAGCTTGGGGACTAGCGGAGCGAATGAGCAGTTCTTC. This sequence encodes CASSLGTSGANEQFF.

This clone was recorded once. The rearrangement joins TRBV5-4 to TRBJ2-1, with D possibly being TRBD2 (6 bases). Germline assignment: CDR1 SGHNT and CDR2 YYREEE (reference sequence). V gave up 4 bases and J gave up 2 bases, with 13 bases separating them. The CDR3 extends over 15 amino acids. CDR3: CASSITSYAYNEQFF. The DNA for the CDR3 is TGTGCCAGCAGCATTACTAGCTACGCCTACAATGAGCAGTTCTTC.

The CDR3 spells CASSSVRGQPQHF. The CDR3 DNA reads TGTGCCAGCAGTTCGGTCCGGGGGCAGCCCCAGCATTTT. This chain uses TRBV6-5 with TRBJ1-5, with a tentative D call TRBD1 (5 bases). Trimming shortened V by 4 bases and J by 7 bases, and 11 bases separated the two germline ends. Germline CDR1 and CDR2: MNHEY and SVGAGI. This CDR3 comprises 13 residues.

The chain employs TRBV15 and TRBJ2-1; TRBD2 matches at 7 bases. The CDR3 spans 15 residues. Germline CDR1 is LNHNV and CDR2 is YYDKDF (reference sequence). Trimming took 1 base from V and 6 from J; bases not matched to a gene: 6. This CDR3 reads CATSRGGGGGNEQFF. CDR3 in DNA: TGTGCCACCAGCAGAGGCGGGGGTGGGGGCAATGAGCAGTTCTTC.

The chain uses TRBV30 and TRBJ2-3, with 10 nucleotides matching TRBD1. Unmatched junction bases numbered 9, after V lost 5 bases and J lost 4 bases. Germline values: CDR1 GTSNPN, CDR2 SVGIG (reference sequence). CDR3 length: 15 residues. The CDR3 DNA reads TGTGCCTGGGCCTACGGACAGGGGGACCCAGATACGCAGTATTTT. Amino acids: CAWAYGQGDPDTQYF.

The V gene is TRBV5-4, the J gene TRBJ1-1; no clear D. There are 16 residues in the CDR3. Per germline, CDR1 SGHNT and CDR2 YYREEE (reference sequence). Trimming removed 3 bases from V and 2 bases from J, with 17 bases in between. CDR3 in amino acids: CASSSGGGGLNTEAFF. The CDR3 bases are TGTGCCAGCAGCTCCGGCGGAGGAGGGTTAAACACTGAAGCTTTCTTT.

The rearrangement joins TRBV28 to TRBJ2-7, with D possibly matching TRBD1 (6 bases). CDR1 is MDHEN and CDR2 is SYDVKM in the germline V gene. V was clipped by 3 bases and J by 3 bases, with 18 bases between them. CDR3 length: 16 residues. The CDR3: CASSFKTGPLDYEQYF. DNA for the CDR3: TGTGCCAGCAGTTTCAAGACAGGTCCCCTAGACTACGAGCAGTACTTC.

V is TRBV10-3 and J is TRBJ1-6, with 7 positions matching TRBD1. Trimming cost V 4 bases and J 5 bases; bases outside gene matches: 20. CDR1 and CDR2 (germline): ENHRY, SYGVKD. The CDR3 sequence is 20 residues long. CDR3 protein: CAISAQPSPGTEDHNSPLHF. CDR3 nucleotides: TGTGCCATCAGTGCCCAACCCTCCCCCGGGACAGAAGATCATAATTCACCCCTCCACTTT.

DNA for the CDR3: TGTGCCAGCAGTCCCGGACAGGGGGAGTTCAATGAGCAGTTCTTC. Translation gives CASSPGQGEFNEQFF. The rearrangement links TRBV11-3 to TRBJ2-1; 10 positions match TRBD1. After removal of 6 bases from V and 6 bases from J, the junction contained 8 bases not matched to a gene. Germline CDR1 and CDR2: SGHNT and YENEEA. The CDR3 is made up of 15 amino acids.

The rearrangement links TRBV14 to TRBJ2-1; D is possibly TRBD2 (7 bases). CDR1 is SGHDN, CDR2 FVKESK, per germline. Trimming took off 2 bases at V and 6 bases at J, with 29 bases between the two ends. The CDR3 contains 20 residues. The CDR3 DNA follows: TGTGCCAGCAGCCAACTTCCCATGCCGGGGGCTAGCGGAGCCCCCAATGAGCAGTTCTTC. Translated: CASSQLPMPGASGAPNEQFF.

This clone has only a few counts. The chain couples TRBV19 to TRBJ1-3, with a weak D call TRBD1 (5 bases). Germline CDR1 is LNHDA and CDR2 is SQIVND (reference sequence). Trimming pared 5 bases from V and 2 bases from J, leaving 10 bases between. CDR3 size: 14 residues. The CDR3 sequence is CASSGQGTGNTIYF. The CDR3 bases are TGTGCCAGTAGTGGCCAGGGTACTGGAAACACCATATATTTT.

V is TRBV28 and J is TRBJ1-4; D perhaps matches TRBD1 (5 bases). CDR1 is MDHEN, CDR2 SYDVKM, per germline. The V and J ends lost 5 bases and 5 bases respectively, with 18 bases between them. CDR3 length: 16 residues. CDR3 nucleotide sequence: TGTGCCAGCAGTCCACTGCAGGGAACAAAAAATGAAAAACTGTTTTTT. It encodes CASSPLQGTKNEKLFF.